Below, one TCR beta chain is given with its context. In the original processing: From reference gene primer amplification, estimates of nucleated cell counts were derived. Repertoires were generated with immunoSEQ multiplex PCR, while TCRdb's copy carries only in-frame clones and drops some. V and J calls and clone size are as listed in that table; D and trimming were resolved from the DNA. The table records about 260,000 clones, roughly 83% of them present only once. In germline, CDR1 is MNHEY, CDR2 SVGAGI. This CDR3 region has 15 residues. Losses at the gene ends were 8 bases for V and 2 bases for J; bases not matched to a gene: 11. The data were obtained in a study of blood T cell repertoires in COVID-19.

This TCR came from a woman aged 45-65 years who had recovered from COVID-19. The chain uses TRBV6-5 and TRBJ2-7; TRBD2 matches 8 bases. Source material: PBMCs or T cells enriched from blood (not recorded which). The CDR3 is CASREGGGAPYEQYF. CDR3 nucleotide sequence: TGTGCCAGCCGGGAGGGGGGAGGGGCCCCCTACGAGCAGTACTTC.